Presented here are 7 T cell receptor beta chains from one specimen sequenced in a study of blood T cell repertoires in COVID-19. Libraries were prepared by immunoSEQ multiplex PCR; TCRdb keeps only in-frame clonotypes and omits some of them. Found here are under 350,000 clones, about 90% of them singletons; the top ten hold about 2%. Specimen: peripheral blood. Every receptor here comes from a woman aged 25 to 39 with COVID-19, enrolled during active disease.

The chain carries TRBV13 and TRBJ1-1; 7 bases fit TRBD1. Germline CDR1 PRHDT, CDR2 FYEKMQ (reference sequence). The CDR3 spans 15 residues. V was clipped by 1 base and J by 0 bases; unmatched bases: 2. The CDR3 nucleotides read TGTGCCAGCAGCTTAGAGACAGGGATGAACACTGAAGCTTTCTTT. Protein product: CASSLETGMNTEAFF.

V is TRBV7-6 and J is TRBJ1-2, with a tentative D call TRBD1 (6 bases). CDR3 size: 16 residues. V lost 5 bases to trimming and J lost 4 bases, with 20 bases between them. Germline V gene sequence: CDR1 SGHVS, CDR2 FNYEAQ. CDR3: CASSAGGRERSYGYTF. DNA of the CDR3: TGTGCCAGCAGCGCTGGGGGCCGGGAACGATCCTATGGCTACACCTTC. Combining the CDR3 with reference TRBV7-6 and TRBJ1-2 gives the whole variable domain GAGVSQSPRYKVTKRGQDVALRCDPISGHVSLYWYRQALGQGPEFLTYFNYEAQQDKSGLPNDRFSAERPEGSISTLTIQRTEQRDSAMYRCASSAGGRERSYGYTFGSGTRLTVV.

The chain carries TRBV18 and TRBJ1-4; 9 nucleotides line up with TRBD1. The V and J ends lost 3 bases and 0 bases, in that order; junction bases with no gene match: 2. The CDR3 runs to 16 residues. The germline V gene encodes CDR1 KGHSH and CDR2 LQKENI. The DNA for the CDR3 is TGTGCCAGCTCACCGGGACAGGGCGCAACTAATGAAAAACTGTTTTTT. Protein product: CASSPGQGATNEKLFF.

The chain employs TRBV4-1 and TRBJ1-2, with TRBD1 identical over 10 bases. Germline CDR1 MGHRA, CDR2 YSYEKL. This CDR3 region has 15 residues. With 0 bases clipped from V and 4 bases from J, the junction kept 2 bases outside the gene matches. CDR3 amino acids: CASSQDGTGVYGYTF. For the CDR3, the DNA is TGCGCCAGCAGCCAAGACGGGACAGGGGTCTATGGCTACACCTTC.

V gene TRBV6-5 combines with J gene TRBJ1-2, with D possibly TRBD1 on 6 matching bases. Germline-derived CDR1 and CDR2 are MNHEY and SVGAGI. V shed 4 bases and J shed 2 bases, with 11 bases lying between them. CDR3 size: 14 residues. The DNA for the CDR3 is TGTGCCAGCAGTTTAGTAAGGGGGAACTATGGCTACACCTTC. It is translated as CASSLVRGNYGYTF.

This clone was detected only once. The chain joins TRBV7-9 to TRBJ2-3; a possible D gene is TRBD1 (6 bases). CDR1 SEHNR and CDR2 FQNEAQ come from the germline V gene (reference sequence). The CDR3 has 13 amino acids. Trimming took 7 bases from V and 5 from J, leaving 13 bases between them. The CDR3 region has the DNA TGTGCCAGCAACCCGCCAGGGGTAGATACGCAGTATTTT. Translating it yields CASNPPGVDTQYF.

The gene calls are TRBV7-8 and TRBJ2-7; D is perhaps TRBD2 (5 bases). Germline V gene data show CDR1 as SGHVS and CDR2 as FQNEAQ. This CDR3 has 13 amino acids. V was trimmed by 8 bases and J by 7 bases, leaving 18 bases between them. The CDR3 here is CASATGVVREQYF. CDR3 sequence (DNA): TGTGCCAGCGCCACCGGGGTAGTTCGGGAGCAGTACTTC.